This TCR beta chain was captured in a study of T-cell memory formation after mild COVID-19. Study-wide points: Later expanders leaned CD4+, whereas clones that contracted between day 15 and 85 were balanced CD4/CD8.

MiXCR, applied by TCRdb to the 5' RACE reads, yields one record per CDR3 protein. The table has more than 300,000 distinct CDR3 sequences, approximately 22% seen once. The length of the CDR3 is 14 residues. Germline V gives CDR1 SGHVS, CDR2 FNYEAQ. V was shortened by 5 bases and J by 3 bases, with 13 bases between the two germline ends. This clonotype occurred a few times. No antigen is known for it. The sequenced sample consisted of PBMCs or a T cell subset sorted from them (not recorded which). The chain employs TRBV7-6 and TRBJ1-2; D uncertain. The TCR comes from a man between 18 and 35 years old who had mild COVID-19 (a few samples of this study predate the infection). Cell type and time point are not known. The CDR3 bases are TGTGCCAGCAGCCCATCGGCGGGAGACTATGGCTACACCTTC. Translating it yields CASSPSAGDYGYTF. Full variable domain (remainder filled in from reference TRBV7-6 and TRBJ1-2): GAGVSQSPRYKVTKRGQDVALRCDPISGHVSLYWYRQALGQGPEFLTYFNYEAQQDKSGLPNDRFSAERPEGSISTLTIQRTEQRDSAMYRCASSPSAGDYGYTFGSGTRLTVV.